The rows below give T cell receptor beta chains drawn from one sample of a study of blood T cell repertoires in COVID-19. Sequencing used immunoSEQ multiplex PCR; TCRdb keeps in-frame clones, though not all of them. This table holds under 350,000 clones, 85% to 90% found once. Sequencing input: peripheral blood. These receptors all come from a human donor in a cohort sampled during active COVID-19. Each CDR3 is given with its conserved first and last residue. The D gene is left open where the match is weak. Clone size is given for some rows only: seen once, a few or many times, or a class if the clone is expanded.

DNA: TGTGCCAGCAGCATACGGGAGGGGACCCTAACAGATACGCAGTATTTT
CDR3: CASSIREGTLTDTQYF
D: TRBD2
size: NA
J: TRBJ2-3
V: TRBV9

DNA: TGTGCCAGCAGCTTATTCACAGCCGGAAACACCATATATTTT
CDR3: CASSLFTAGNTIYF
D: NA
size: NA
J: TRBJ1-3
V: TRBV7-8

DNA: TGCGCCAGCAGCTTGGGTAGCGGCGGCACAGATACGCAGTATTTT
CDR3: CASSLGSGGTDTQYF
D: NA
size: NA
J: TRBJ2-3
V: TRBV5-1

DNA: TGCGCCAGCAGCCTTGACAACAAAAATTCACCCCTCCACTTT
CDR3: CASSLDNKNSPLHF
D: NA
size: NA
J: TRBJ1-6
V: TRBV10-2

DNA: TGTGCCAGCAGCTTTAGTAAGGACAGTTTCTACAATGAGCAGTTCTTC
CDR3: CASSFSKDSFYNEQFF
D: NA
size: NA
J: TRBJ2-1
V: TRBV14

DNA: TGTGCCAGCAGCCAATCCCCAGACAGGGTCCGCGAGCAGTACTTC
CDR3: CASSQSPDRVREQYF
D: TRBD1
size: NA
J: TRBJ2-7
V: TRBV14

DNA: TGCAGTGCTAGTCCCGGGACTACCTACGAGCAGTACTTC
CDR3: CSASPGTTYEQYF
D: TRBD2
size: once
J: TRBJ2-7
V: TRBV20-1

DNA: TGTGCCAGCAGCACTACAGCGGGAGTGAATGAGCAGTTCTTC
CDR3: CASSTTAGVNEQFF
D: TRBD2
size: NA
J: TRBJ2-1
V: TRBV9

DNA: TGTGCCAGTACAGGACAGGTCAGAACTGAAGCTTTCTTT
CDR3: CASTGQVRTEAFF
D: TRBD1
size: NA
J: TRBJ1-1
V: TRBV19

DNA: TGTGCCAGCAGTGAAAGGGGGGCCGGGAGGGCTTACGAGCAGTACTTC
CDR3: CASSERGAGRAYEQYF
D: TRBD2
size: NA
J: TRBJ2-7
V: TRBV6-1

DNA: TGTGCTCACTGGGGGGGGCGGGATGAAAAACTGTTTTTT
CDR3: CAHWGGRDEKLFF
D: NA
size: NA
J: TRBJ1-4
V: TRBV6-4

DNA: TGTGCCAGCACGGAGTTGAGCCCCTACGAGCAGTACTTC
CDR3: CASTELSPYEQYF
D: NA
size: NA
J: TRBJ2-7
V: TRBV28

DNA: TGTGCCAGCAGTTACGAGACAGGGAATAATTCACCCCTCCACTTT
CDR3: CASSYETGNNSPLHF
D: TRBD1
size: NA
J: TRBJ1-6
V: TRBV6-5

DNA: TGTGCCAGCAGCTTGGGACTAGGAGGGGAGACCCAGTACTTC
CDR3: CASSLGLGGETQYF
D: TRBD2
size: NA
J: TRBJ2-5
V: TRBV7-8

DNA: TGTGCCAGCAGCCTGGGGGGGGGATATAGGGAGCAGTACTTC
CDR3: CASSLGGGYREQYF
D: TRBD2
size: NA
J: TRBJ2-7
V: TRBV7-2